Reported below is one T cell receptor beta chain. This entry comes from a study of patients and donors after allogeneic stem cell transplantation. One entry per CDR3 protein, called by TCRdb with MiXCR from the RT-PCR reads. The data contain about 200,000 distinct CDR3 sequences, over 30% of them seen just once; the ten biggest clones take up roughly 10%. This CDR3 comprises 13 residues. Germline V gene data show CDR1 as DFQATT and CDR2 as SNEGSKA (reference sequence). The V end lost 1 base, the J end lost 6 bases, and 10 bases lay between the germline ends. This chain connects TRBV20-1 to TRBJ1-5; weak D call: TRBD1 (5 bases). This receptor was identified in a human donor who was either an allogeneic HSCT recipient or a stem cell or donor lymphocyte infusion donor (not recorded which). It is not recorded whose cells these are; they may come from a transplant donor. The specimen was blood, either unsorted or a sorted T cell fraction (not recorded which). In DNA form, the CDR3 reads TGCAGTGCTAGAGGGGAGGGGTTTCAGCCCCAGCATTTT. Encoded protein: CSARGEGFQPQHF.